This T cell receptor beta chain is drawn from a study of cytomegalovirus exposure and HLA in healthy donors. The study's findings and limits: Clusters of TCRs from the first cohort tended to co-occur in the roughly 120 validation repertoires (as a later analysis found).

The count of this clone is one. What it binds is unknown. Donors were drawn from the 120-subject validation cohort, separate from the approximately 670-subject first cohort. Only in-frame clones appear in the TCRdb table, and some are missing; sequencing was by immunoSEQ multiplex PCR. The repertoire holds 160,000 or so clones, with just under 90% as singletons. The receptor was derived from a woman aged 25 to 39 in good health and CMV-seronegative. Sequenced input: PBMCs.

The CDR3 loop is CASSRVSGELFF. CDR3 sequence (DNA): TGTGCCAGCAGCCGCGTGAGCGGGGAGCTGTTTTTT. The rearrangement uses TRBV4-2 and TRBJ2-2, with no clear D. CDR3 length: 12 amino acids. The V gene's germline CDR1 is LGHNA and CDR2 YNFKEQ. Trimming pared 4 bases from V and 7 bases from J, leaving 7 bases between.